The clone carrying this T cell receptor (beta chain) is judged medium-sized. Alpha and beta chains were covered, as first-strand cDNA relied on TRAV- and TRBV-specific primers. The authors amplified TCRs for 20 to 25 PCR cycles with a constant-region primer and a V-primer adapter. TCRdb independently ran MiXCR on the reads; one entry per CDR3 protein. The sample has 57,000 or so distinct CDR3 sequences; about 25% are singletons. V dropped 4 bases and J dropped 5 bases, with 10 bases sitting between them. CDR1 and CDR2 (germline): SGHDT, YYEEEE. CDR3 size: 12 residues. Stated time point: before trial treatment. The sample comes from a study of low-dose radiotherapy and immunotherapy resistance in tumors. Study-wide background: A total of 6.5 Gy was given to Cohort 1 as 0.5 Gy per fraction every 2 weeks. With cycle 1 day 1 as the start, patients took oral aspirin 300 mg daily for four cycles.

The sequenced sample was PBMCs, obtained before treatment. The chain couples TRBV5-6 to TRBJ2-7; TRBD1 is a possible D gene (6 bases). The sequence was obtained from a male donor with prostate cancer. CDR3 loop: CASSPGQNEQYF. CDR3 coding DNA: TGTGCCAGCAGCCCTGGACAGAACGAGCAGTACTTC.